This is a list of T cell receptor beta chains from one sample in a study of Ad26.COV2.S vaccination and SARS-CoV-2 variants. Libraries were prepared by immunoSEQ multiplex PCR; TCRdb keeps only in-frame clonotypes and omits some of them. The sample includes fewer than 800,000 clones, around 89% seen only once; the top ten take 1.5%. The material sequenced was peripheral blood, taken in a trial of Ad26.COV2.S vaccine versus placebo. The source is a person between 18 and 60 years old who received the Ad26.COV2.S COVID-19 vaccine or a placebo. Both conserved end residues are part of each CDR3. Fields, in order: V gene, CDR3 length, clone size, J gene, D gene, CDR3 DNA, CDR3 protein. D genes are given only for firm matches. Some rows have no size entry. The others give once, few or many, or a class for an expanded clone.

V: TRBV6-5; length: 13; size: NA; J: TRBJ2-5; D: TRBD1; DNA: TGTGCCAGCAGCACGACAGGGTTGGAGACCCAGTACTTC; CDR3: CASSTTGLETQYF
V: TRBV27; length: 14; size: NA; J: TRBJ2-1; D: NA; DNA: TGTGCCAGCAGTTTAACTAGCCCCTACAATGAGCAGTTCTTC; CDR3: CASSLTSPYNEQFF
V: TRBV29-1; length: 15; size: NA; J: TRBJ2-1; D: TRBD1; DNA: TGCAGCGTTGAACCCCGGGACAGGCCCTACAATGAGCAGTTCTTC; CDR3: CSVEPRDRPYNEQFF
V: TRBV4-3; length: 13; size: NA; J: TRBJ2-1; D: TRBD1; DNA: TGCGCCAGCAGCACCTCAGGGGGCAATGAGCAGTTCTTC; CDR3: CASSTSGGNEQFF
V: TRBV24-1; length: 15; size: NA; J: TRBJ2-3; D: NA; DNA: TGTGCCACCAGTGATCCCGGGAGGGGGCCCGATACGCAGTATTTT; CDR3: CATSDPGRGPDTQYF
V: TRBV5-1; length: 16; size: NA; J: TRBJ2-3; D: NA; DNA: TGCGCCAGCAGCTTGGCCGGAGGGGCTAGCACAGATACGCAGTATTTT; CDR3: CASSLAGGASTDTQYF
V: TRBV2; length: 15; size: NA; J: TRBJ1-1; D: NA; DNA: TGTGCCAGCAGTGAATTCGGCCAAGAGAACACTGAAGCTTTCTTT; CDR3: CASSEFGQENTEAFF
V: TRBV19; length: 13; size: NA; J: TRBJ2-5; D: TRBD1; DNA: TGTGCCAGTAGACAGGGGGCGAGAGAGACCCAGTACTTC; CDR3: CASRQGARETQYF
V: TRBV19; length: 17; size: NA; J: TRBJ2-2; D: TRBD2; DNA: TGTGCCAGTAGTATAGAACCGAGCGGGAGGAACACCGGGGAGCTGTTTTTT; CDR3: CASSIEPSGRNTGELFF
V: TRBV3-1/TRBV3-2; length: 14; size: once; J: TRBJ2-3; D: NA; DNA: TGTGCCAGCAGCCAAGGGCGGTACAGGGATACGCAGTATTTT; CDR3: CASSQGRYRDTQYF
V: TRBV7-7; length: 15; size: NA; J: TRBJ2-7; D: TRBD2; DNA: TGTGCTAGCAGCTCGGGACTAGCGGGAGGATACGAGCAGTACTTC; CDR3: CASSSGLAGGYEQYF
V: TRBV18; length: 13; size: NA; J: TRBJ2-1; D: NA; DNA: TGTGCCAGCTCACCAGGCCAGAACAATGAGCAGTTCTTC; CDR3: CASSPGQNNEQFF
V: TRBV14; length: 13; size: NA; J: TRBJ2-3; D: NA; DNA: TGTGCCAGCAGCCAACGAGAGGCAGATACGCAGTATTTT; CDR3: CASSQREADTQYF
V: TRBV11-2; length: 15; size: NA; J: TRBJ2-7; D: NA; DNA: TGTGCCAGCAGCCCGAGGGTGACCACGAACGACGAGCAGTACTTC; CDR3: CASSPRVTTNDEQYF
V: TRBV2; length: 13; size: NA; J: TRBJ2-7; D: NA; DNA: TGTGCCAGCAGGCGCGGACTGGTCTACGAGCAGTACTTC; CDR3: CASRRGLVYEQYF